This T cell receptor beta chain was sequenced for a study of blood T cell repertoires in COVID-19. CDR1 is LNHDA and CDR2 is SQIVND in the germline V gene (reference sequence). The CDR3 runs to 17 residues. With V trimmed by 4 bases and J by 0 bases, 9 bases remained unmatched. As originally analysed: Estimation of nucleated cell counts was performed using reference gene primer amplification. Libraries were prepared by immunoSEQ multiplex PCR; TCRdb keeps only in-frame clonotypes and omits some of them. V and J calls plus clone size are reproduced from that table; the DNA served to infer D and trimming. Here the sample spans about 240,000 clones, roughly 80% being singletons. Only a few counts were recorded for this clone.

Sequencing input: peripheral blood. This chain links TRBV19 with TRBJ1-5; 7 bases map to TRBD1. The source is an elderly woman with acute or convalescent COVID-19. CDR3 in DNA: TGTGCCAGTAGTACTCGGGACAGAAAGGATAGCAATCAGCCCCAGCATTTT. Protein: CASSTRDRKDSNQPQHF.